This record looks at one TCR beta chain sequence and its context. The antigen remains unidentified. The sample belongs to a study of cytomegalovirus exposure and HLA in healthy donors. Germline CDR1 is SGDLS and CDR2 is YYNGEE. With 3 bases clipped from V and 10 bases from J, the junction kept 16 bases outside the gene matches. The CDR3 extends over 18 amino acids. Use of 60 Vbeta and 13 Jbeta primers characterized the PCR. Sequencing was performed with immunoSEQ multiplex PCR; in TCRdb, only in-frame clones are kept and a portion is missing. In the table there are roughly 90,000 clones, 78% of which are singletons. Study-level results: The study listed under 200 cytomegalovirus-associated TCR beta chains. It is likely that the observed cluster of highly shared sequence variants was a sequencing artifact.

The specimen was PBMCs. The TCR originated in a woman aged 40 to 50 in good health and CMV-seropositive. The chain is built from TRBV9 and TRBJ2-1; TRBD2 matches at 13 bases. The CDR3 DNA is TGTGCCAGCAGCGAGGGATCAACTAGCGGGAGGGCCGGGGGGGAGCAGTTCTTC. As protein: CASSEGSTSGRAGGEQFF.